This entry lists 5 T cell receptor beta chains sequenced from one sample in a study of radiation and T cells in renal cell carcinoma. Stated time point: baseline pretreatment blood. Sample treatment: 15 Gy SBRT to primary tumor, nephrectomy 4 weeks later. Clones were sequenced by immunoSEQ multiplex PCR, and TCRdb holds only the in-frame ones, with some missing. The table has just over 95,000 clones, approximately 86% seen once. The starting material was blood, obtained from a patient whose treatment included radiotherapy and nephrectomy. Receptors originate from a man in his fifties with renal cell carcinoma.

The chain links TRBV2 to TRBJ2-1; D unresolved. CDR1 and CDR2 (germline): SNHLY, FYNNEI. V was trimmed by 7 bases and J by 13 bases, leaving 20 bases between them. CDR3 size: 13 residues. CDR3 coding DNA: TGTGCCAGCACCCCACCACCTAGTGCTCAACAGTTCTTC. Protein product: CASTPPPSAQQFF.

This chain joins TRBV29-1 and TRBJ2-1; 12 bases align to TRBD2. The germline V gene has CDR1 SQVTM and CDR2 ANQGSEA. Trimming removed 6 bases from V and 4 bases from J; junction bases left unmatched: 4. The CDR3 is made up of 14 amino acids. CDR3 coding DNA: TGCAGCGTAAACGGACTAGCGGGGTACAATGAGCAGTTCTTC. Its translation is CSVNGLAGYNEQFF.

Written as DNA, the CDR3 is TGTGCCAGCTCACCGAAGGGGGGTACGAACACTGAAGCTTTCTTT. Its protein product is CASSPKGGTNTEAFF. The chain employs TRBV18 and TRBJ1-1, with TRBD1 as a possible D gene (6 bases). The germline CDR1 and CDR2 sequences are KGHSH and LQKENI. The CDR3 runs 15 residues. V was shortened by 3 bases and J by 1 base, with 12 bases between the two germline ends.

The rearrangement links TRBV27 to TRBJ1-2; TRBD1 might be the D (5 bases). This CDR3 is 15 amino acids long. CDR1 is MNHEY, CDR2 SMNVEV, per germline (reference sequence). V shed 2 bases and J shed 4 bases, with 14 bases lying between them. DNA of the CDR3: TGTGCCAGCAGTTTAGAGTGGAGGGGCAGCTATGGCTACACCTTC. This translates into CASSLEWRGSYGYTF.

The chain recombines TRBV14 with TRBJ2-2; D unresolved. Germline CDR1 is SGHDN and CDR2 is FVKESK. This CDR3 is built from 14 residues. V gave up 1 base and J gave up 1 base, with 4 bases separating them. The CDR3 loop is CASSQVWNTGELFF. DNA for the CDR3: TGTGCCAGCAGCCAAGTGTGGAACACCGGGGAGCTGTTTTTT. The whole variable domain, filled in from reference TRBV14 and TRBJ2-2, reads EAGVTQFPSHSVIEKGQTVTLRCDPISGHDNLYWYRRVMGKEIKFLLHFVKESKQDESGMPNNRFLAERTGGTYSTLKVQPAELEDSGVYFCASSQVWNTGELFFGEGSRLTVL.